This entry features one T cell receptor beta chain sequence. The data stem from a study of radiation and T cells in renal cell carcinoma. Time point noted: blood 2 weeks post-SBRT. This sample's treatment: 15 Gy SBRT to primary tumor, nephrectomy 4 weeks later. Profiling relied on immunoSEQ multiplex PCR, and the TCRdb table lists in-frame clones only, not all of them. The sample carries tens of thousands of clones, 65% to 90% recorded once. This clonotype was obtained from a woman aged 45 to 65 with renal cell carcinoma. The source was blood, collected from a patient whose treatment included radiotherapy and nephrectomy.

DNA for the CDR3: TGTGCCAGCAGCGTACTCGGGCAGGATACGCAGTATTTT. The encoded protein is CASSVLGQDTQYF. The chain combines TRBV9 with TRBJ2-3; unclear D gene. Per germline, CDR1 SGDLS and CDR2 YYNGEE. The CDR3 has 13 residues. With 1 base removed from V and 6 bases from J, the gap between germline ends came to 9 bases. Full variable domain (outside the CDR3, taken from reference TRBV9 and TRBJ2-3): DSGVTQTPKHLITATGQRVTLRCSPRSGDLSVYWYQQSLDQGLQFLIQYYNGEERAKGNILERFSAQQFPDLHSELNLSSLELGDSALYFCASSVLGQDTQYFGPGTRLTVL.